The following is a T cell receptor beta chain sequence with its context. The antigen remains undetermined. Germline assignment: CDR1 SNHLY and CDR2 FYNNEI. Between the trimmed V and J ends, which lost 4 bases and 7 bases, there was a span of 14 bases. CDR3 length: 15 residues. These data are taken from a study of chemoradiotherapy in HPV16-positive cancers. Overall study context: Candidate HPV-specific clones and shared TCR motifs came from two HPV16-positive patients.

Repeated repertoire sampling spanned the course of chemoradiotherapy. Whole-study findings and limits: During treatment, candidate HPV-specific clones and E7-related motifs expanded in tumor. HPV-specific T cells were functionally defined from only a couple of HPV16-positive patients.

TCRdb keeps only in-frame clones here, not all; method: immunoSEQ multiplex PCR. The sample lists about 4,100 clones, 84% seen once, with 15% to 20% in the top ten. V is TRBV2 and J is TRBJ1-6; D unclear. Specimen: tumor tissue, collected from a patient who underwent chemoradiotherapy. The clonotype originates from a human donor with HPV-associated anogenital cancer. This CDR3 reads CASSGASGSNSPLHF. The CDR3 region has the DNA TGTGCCAGCAGTGGGGCCTCGGGCTCAAATTCACCCCTCCACTTT.